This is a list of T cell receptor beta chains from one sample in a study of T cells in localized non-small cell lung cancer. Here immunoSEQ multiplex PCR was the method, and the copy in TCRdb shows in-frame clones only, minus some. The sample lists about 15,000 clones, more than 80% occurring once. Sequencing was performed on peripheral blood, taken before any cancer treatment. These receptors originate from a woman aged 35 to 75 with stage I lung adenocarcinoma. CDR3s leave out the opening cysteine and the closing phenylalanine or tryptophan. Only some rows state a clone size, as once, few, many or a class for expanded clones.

cdr3_aa: ASSPGPATDGTEAF
j_call: TRBJ1-1
v_call: TRBV18
clone_size: NA

cdr3_aa: ASSEEGRRGDLNTEAF
j_call: TRBJ1-1
v_call: TRBV6-1
clone_size: few

cdr3_aa: ASSRRQGGNEKLF
j_call: TRBJ1-4
v_call: TRBV7-2
clone_size: once

cdr3_aa: ASGRGASLGLNTQY
j_call: TRBJ2-3
v_call: TRBV5-4
clone_size: once

cdr3_aa: ASSLETGSPLH
j_call: TRBJ1-6
v_call: TRBV7-9
clone_size: NA

cdr3_aa: ASSFWTSDNNPF
j_call: TRBJ2-1
v_call: TRBV4-3
clone_size: once

cdr3_aa: ASSLNSGPTEAF
j_call: TRBJ1-1
v_call: TRBV5-1
clone_size: NA

cdr3_aa: ASSANGVGEQF
j_call: TRBJ2-1
v_call: TRBV14
clone_size: NA

cdr3_aa: ASSDGGLANYGYT
j_call: TRBJ1-2
v_call: TRBV25-1
clone_size: NA

cdr3_aa: ASSRTGRAQETQY
j_call: TRBJ2-5
v_call: TRBV28
clone_size: NA

cdr3_aa: ASGLVTFGAGELF
j_call: TRBJ2-2
v_call: TRBV12-5
clone_size: NA

cdr3_aa: ASSFPTTEAF
j_call: TRBJ1-1
v_call: TRBV5-5
clone_size: once

cdr3_aa: ASRSEGVDGYT
j_call: TRBJ1-2
v_call: TRBV2
clone_size: NA

cdr3_aa: ASSLALAGGSSSTDTQY
j_call: TRBJ2-3
v_call: TRBV7-9
clone_size: NA

cdr3_aa: SADRGQYGYT
j_call: TRBJ1-2
v_call: TRBV29-1
clone_size: NA

cdr3_aa: ASSPLRQGGTEAF
j_call: TRBJ1-1
v_call: TRBV18
clone_size: NA

cdr3_aa: ASSLDSTGILNTEAF
j_call: TRBJ1-1
v_call: TRBV4-2
clone_size: once

cdr3_aa: ASSQASERAETQY
j_call: TRBJ2-5
v_call: TRBV5-6
clone_size: NA

cdr3_aa: ARGRSPQH
j_call: TRBJ1-5
v_call: TRBV2
clone_size: NA

cdr3_aa: ASSLGTEAF
j_call: TRBJ1-1
v_call: TRBV7-9
clone_size: NA

cdr3_aa: ASRASVGMENIQY
j_call: TRBJ2-4
v_call: TRBV5-1
clone_size: NA

cdr3_aa: ASRGRVSLLVGQF
j_call: TRBJ1-4
v_call: TRBV5-6
clone_size: NA

cdr3_aa: ASSYTQTGNTEAF
j_call: TRBJ1-1
v_call: TRBV6-5
clone_size: NA

cdr3_aa: ASSQESSSGAGELF
j_call: TRBJ2-2
v_call: TRBV4-1
clone_size: NA

cdr3_aa: ASSPDKGGGAATGELF
j_call: TRBJ2-2
v_call: TRBV11-3
clone_size: NA

cdr3_aa: ASSPGETQY
j_call: TRBJ2-5
v_call: TRBV18
clone_size: NA

cdr3_aa: ASSVMGQTNTEAF
j_call: TRBJ1-1
v_call: TRBV2
clone_size: few

cdr3_aa: ASSYGRRARETQY
j_call: TRBJ2-5
v_call: TRBV7-2
clone_size: once

cdr3_aa: ASSIREDYNEQF
j_call: TRBJ2-1
v_call: TRBV19
clone_size: NA

cdr3_aa: ASSQGLSRGTGELF
j_call: TRBJ2-2
v_call: TRBV4-1
clone_size: NA

cdr3_aa: ASSTGPLARGYT
j_call: TRBJ1-2
v_call: TRBV7-2
clone_size: NA

cdr3_aa: ASSPQRAGAF
j_call: TRBJ1-1
v_call: TRBV18
clone_size: few

cdr3_aa: ASSVVSGGWETQY
j_call: TRBJ2-5
v_call: TRBV9
clone_size: NA

cdr3_aa: ASSQATGSSGNTIY
j_call: TRBJ1-3
v_call: TRBV4-3
clone_size: NA

cdr3_aa: ASSPQRGNLDEQF
j_call: TRBJ2-1
v_call: TRBV5-4
clone_size: NA

cdr3_aa: ASSWRTGEDGYT
j_call: TRBJ1-2
v_call: TRBV5-1
clone_size: NA

cdr3_aa: ASSARTGSNTEAF
j_call: TRBJ1-1
v_call: TRBV9
clone_size: NA

cdr3_aa: ASSLDGGRETQY
j_call: TRBJ2-5
v_call: TRBV7-9
clone_size: NA

cdr3_aa: ASSPRPGTGELF
j_call: TRBJ2-2
v_call: TRBV2
clone_size: once

cdr3_aa: ASTEGIQPQH
j_call: TRBJ1-5
v_call: TRBV19
clone_size: few

cdr3_aa: ASSEAIGTGTPLH
j_call: TRBJ1-6
v_call: TRBV6-1
clone_size: NA